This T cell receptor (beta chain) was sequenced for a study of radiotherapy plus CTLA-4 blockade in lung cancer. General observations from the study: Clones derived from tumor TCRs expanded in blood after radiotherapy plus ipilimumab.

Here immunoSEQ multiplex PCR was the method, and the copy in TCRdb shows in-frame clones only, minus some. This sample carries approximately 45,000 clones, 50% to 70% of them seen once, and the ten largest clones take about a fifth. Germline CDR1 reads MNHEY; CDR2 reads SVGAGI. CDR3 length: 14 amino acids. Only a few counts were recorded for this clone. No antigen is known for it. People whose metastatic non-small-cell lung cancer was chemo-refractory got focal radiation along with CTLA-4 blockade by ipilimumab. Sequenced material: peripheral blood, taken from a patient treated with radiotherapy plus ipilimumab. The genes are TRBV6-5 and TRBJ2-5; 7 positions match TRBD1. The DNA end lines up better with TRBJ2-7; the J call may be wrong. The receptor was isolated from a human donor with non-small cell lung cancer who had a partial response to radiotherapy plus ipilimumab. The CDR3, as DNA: TGTGCCAGCAAGCGACAGGGTAGGTCCTACGAGCAGTACTTC. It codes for CASKRQGRSYEQYF.